The present T cell receptor beta chain was sequenced within a study of technical replicates of blood from a handful of donors. The table came from immunoSEQ multiplex PCR; TCRdb's copy has only in-frame clones and leaves some out. The data hold more than 65,000 clones, with about 90% observed a single time. This CDR3 is built from 15 residues. V was trimmed by 0 bases and J by 1 base, leaving 11 bases between them. In germline, CDR1 is SGHRS, CDR2 YFSETQ. This clonotype was sampled from a human donor in good health. Material for sequencing was T cells isolated from PBMCs. The V gene is TRBV5-1, the J gene TRBJ2-7, with TRBD2 as a possible D gene (5 bases). The CDR3 region is CASSLAGVGSYEQYF. In nucleotides, the CDR3 is TGCGCCAGCAGCTTGGCCGGGGTTGGGTCCTACGAGCAGTACTTC.